Each of the 21 T cell receptor beta chains below was sequenced from the same sample in a study of shared clonotypes between healthy human individuals. Measured with immunoSEQ multiplex PCR; TCRdb has only the in-frame clones, and not every one. The table lists about 2.1 million clones, 85% to 95% of them singletons, with 1.5% to 2% in the top ten. Naive-designated CD8 cells lacked CD45RO, were positively enriched for CCR7, and omitted terminally differentiated effector memory CD45RA+ cells. Sequencing was performed on naive CD8+ T cells from PBMCs. The receptors here all came from a man aged 18 to 30 in good health. Some clones in this sample may be carry-over from other donors' samples.

This clone has a handful of counts. The rearrangement links TRBV30 to TRBJ1-1, with 9 positions matching TRBD1. V gave up 3 bases and J gave up 3 bases; unmatched junction bases: 2. CDR1 and CDR2 (germline): GTSNPN, SVGIG (reference sequence). This CDR3 region has 13 residues. CDR3 bases: TGTGCCTGGAGCCGGGACAGGGACACTGAAGCTTTCTTT. It yields the protein CAWSRDRDTEAFF.

The chain recombines TRBV19 with TRBJ1-5; D is perhaps TRBD1 (6 bases). The CDR3 runs to 16 residues. Trimming stripped 5 bases from V and 1 base from J, with 15 bases between. In germline, CDR1 is LNHDA, CDR2 SQIVND (reference sequence). The CDR3 loop reads CASSPGTGPSNQPQHF. The CDR3 region has the DNA TGTGCCAGTAGTCCGGGAACAGGGCCGAGCAATCAGCCCCAGCATTTT. Full variable domain (remainder filled in from reference TRBV19 and TRBJ1-5): DGGITQSPKYLFRKEGQNVTLSCEQNLNHDAMYWYRQDPGQGLRLIYYSQIVNDFQKGDIAEGYSVSREKKESFPLTVTSAQKNPTAFYLCASSPGTGPSNQPQHFGDGTRLSIL.

This chain links TRBV11-2 with TRBJ1-4; 9 bases line up with TRBD1. This CDR3 spans 16 amino acids. V lost 1 base, J lost 0 bases, and 0 bases stayed unmatched. Germline-derived CDR1 and CDR2 are SGHAT and FQNNGV. The CDR3 loop reads CASSLGDRATNEKLFF. The DNA of the CDR3 is TGTGCCAGCAGCTTAGGGGACAGGGCAACTAATGAAAAACTGTTTTTT.

V gene TRBV29-1 combines with J gene TRBJ2-7, with D tentatively TRBD1 or TRBD2 (6 bases each). Germline V gene sequence: CDR1 SQVTM, CDR2 ANQGSEA. Between the trimmed V and J ends, which lost 7 bases and 3 bases, there was a span of 16 bases. The length of the CDR3 is 13 residues. The CDR3 nucleotides read TGCAGCGGGGCTCCGGGGGCGGGCTACGAGCAGTACTTC. Amino acid sequence: CSGAPGAGYEQYF.

The CDR3 region has the DNA TGTGCCAGCAGTCCCCAGGGGGGGGCTAATGAAAAACTGTTTTTT. It yields the protein CASSPQGGANEKLFF. The rearrangement links TRBV28 to TRBJ1-4; the match to TRBD1 covers 7 bases. The CDR3 has 15 amino acids. J lost 3 bases, V lost 5 bases, and 6 bases had no gene match. The germline V gene has CDR1 MDHEN and CDR2 SYDVKM.

The gene calls are TRBV9 and TRBJ2-2, with 8 bases matching TRBD2. The CDR3 runs to 16 residues. The V segment lost 3 bases and the J segment 3 bases; nucleotides outside the gene matches: 7. The germline gives CDR1 SGDLS, CDR2 YYNGEE. The CDR3 DNA reads TGTGCCAGCAGCGAGGCCACTAGCGGTGACACCGGGGAGCTGTTTTTT. It codes for CASSEATSGDTGELFF.

This chain uses TRBV29-1 with TRBJ2-2; the D gene could be TRBD1 or TRBD2 (5 bases each). Between the trimmed V and J ends, which lost 4 bases and 4 bases, there was a span of 19 bases. Germline V gene data show CDR1 as SQVTM and CDR2 as ANQGSEA. The CDR3 totals 16 residues. CDR3 DNA: TGCAGCGTTGGGGGCGAATGGGATGGGGGCACCGGGGAGCTGTTTTTT. This sequence encodes CSVGGEWDGGTGELFF.

This rearrangement joins TRBV11-2 to TRBJ1-1; TRBD1 might be the D (5 bases). This CDR3 is 17 amino acids long. CDR1 is SGHAT, CDR2 FQNNGV, per germline. V lost 3 bases and J 2 bases, leaving 19 bases between the germline ends. For the CDR3, the DNA is TGTGCCAGCAGCTTTTACCGACAGTCCGGAACCAACACTGAAGCTTTCTTT. This codes for CASSFYRQSGTNTEAFF.

This clone was detected once. V and J are TRBV19 and TRBJ2-2; TRBD2 matches at 15 bases. Germline V CDR1 and CDR2: LNHDA, SQIVND (reference sequence). This CDR3 has 19 residues. The trim removed 5 bases at V and 1 base at J, leaving 8 bases unmatched. The CDR3 region is CASSPEMGLAGGNTGELFF. The CDR3 nucleotides read TGTGCCAGTAGTCCTGAGATGGGACTAGCGGGAGGGAACACCGGGGAGCTGTTTTTT.

The J gene is TRBJ1-5, the V gene TRBV28; no reliable D call. CDR1 and CDR2 from the germline V gene are MDHEN and SYDVKM. The V end lost 5 bases, the J end lost 2 bases, and 13 bases lay between the germline ends. The CDR3 length is 15 residues. The CDR3 coding sequence is TGTGCCAGCAGTGCCGTCGTCTCGGGCAATCAGCCCCAGCATTTT. It codes for CASSAVVSGNQPQHF.

The rearrangement uses TRBV14 and TRBJ2-7, with 9 bases that match TRBD1. This CDR3 has 15 residues. CDR1 SGHDN and CDR2 FVKESK come from the germline V gene. The ends lost 4 bases at V and 3 bases at J; junction bases unmatched: 7. The chain's CDR3 is CASSPGDRVRYEQYF. The CDR3 DNA is TGTGCCAGCAGCCCCGGGGACAGGGTTCGCTACGAGCAGTACTTC.

This clone occurred a few times. This sequence joins TRBV4-3 and TRBJ1-1, with TRBD1 as a possible D gene (5 bases). The CDR3 loop spans 14 amino acids. Germline V gene data show CDR1 as LGHNA and CDR2 as YSLEER. V gave up 1 base and J gave up 7 bases, with 13 bases separating them. Written as DNA, the CDR3 is TGCGCCAGCAGCCAAGTAGGGACCCCATTTGAAGCTTTCTTT. Its protein is CASSQVGTPFEAFF.

The chain employs TRBV2 and TRBJ1-2; unclear D gene. The length of the CDR3 is 14 residues. Germline V gene lookup returns CDR1 SNHLY and CDR2 FYNNEI. V lost 1 base and J 8 bases, leaving 14 bases between the germline ends. The CDR3 protein is CASSEGRRSEGYTF. For the CDR3, the DNA is TGTGCCAGCAGTGAAGGGCGGAGGTCGGAGGGCTACACCTTC.

The chain has TRBV7-9 and TRBJ1-2; no definite D call. Germline V gives CDR1 SEHNR, CDR2 FQNEAQ (reference sequence). CDR3 length equals 15 residues. The germline V and J ends were trimmed by 6 bases and 3 bases, with 17 bases remaining between them. This chain's CDR3 is CASSLMSDVHYGYTF. The CDR3 DNA is TGTGCCAGCAGTTTAATGTCGGACGTCCACTATGGCTACACCTTC.

The gene calls are TRBV19 and TRBJ1-1; 7 nucleotides agree with TRBD1. Trimming removed 10 bases from V and 1 base from J; junction bases left unmatched: 24. The CDR3 loop spans 19 amino acids. Looked up from germline, CDR1 is LNHDA and CDR2 is SQIVND (reference sequence). DNA for the CDR3: TGTGCCACTAACCTAAGCCCGTTTTTGGTAGGGGGCGCGAACACTGAAGCTTTCTTT. Its translation: CATNLSPFLVGGANTEAFF.

The genes are TRBV4-3 and TRBJ1-2; D call uncertain. Trimming shortened V by 0 bases and J by 2 bases, and 7 bases separated the two germline ends. Per germline, CDR1 LGHNA and CDR2 YSLEER. This CDR3 contains 14 residues. The CDR3 protein is CASSQDRTNYGYTF. DNA for the CDR3: TGCGCCAGCAGCCAAGATCGGACCAACTATGGCTACACCTTC.

V is TRBV5-8 and J is TRBJ1-1; D not resolved. This CDR3 has 12 amino acids. In germline, CDR1 is SGHTS, CDR2 YDEGEE. Trimming left V 2 bases short and J 7 bases short, with 9 bases between. Here the CDR3 reads CASSFNQFEAFF. DNA for the CDR3: TGTGCCAGCAGCTTTAACCAGTTTGAAGCTTTCTTT.

The J gene is TRBJ2-1, the V gene TRBV11-2, with D uncertain. Trimming cost V 5 bases and J 2 bases, with 13 bases left between them. This CDR3 is 15 amino acids long. Germline CDR1 reads SGHAT; CDR2 reads FQNNGV. CDR3 loop: CASSPSRSTYNEQFF. In DNA form, the CDR3 reads TGTGCCAGCAGCCCATCAAGGTCAACCTACAATGAGCAGTTCTTC.

This sequence joins TRBV7-9 and TRBJ2-3; 12 nucleotides agree with TRBD2. V gave up 5 bases and J gave up 2 bases; unmatched junction bases: 2. The CDR3 has 15 amino acids. Germline V CDR1 and CDR2: SEHNR, FQNEAQ (reference sequence). CDR3: CASSTSGRITDTQYF. The CDR3 DNA reads TGTGCCAGCAGCACTAGCGGGAGGATCACAGATACGCAGTATTTT.

V and J are TRBV19 and TRBJ1-5; maybe TRBD1 (6 bases). Germline CDR1 reads LNHDA; CDR2 reads SQIVND (reference sequence). Between the trimmed V and J ends, which lost 3 bases and 7 bases, there was a span of 22 bases. This CDR3 spans 17 amino acids. The DNA of the CDR3 is TGTGCCAGTAGTATTATTTCCGGCAGGGGATTTGGGCAGCCCCAGCATTTT. Translated, it gives CASSIISGRGFGQPQHF.

The rearrangement uses TRBV19 and TRBJ2-7; D is uncertain. Trimming shortened V by 3 bases and J by 2 bases, and 8 bases separated the two germline ends. This CDR3 has 13 amino acids. The germline gives CDR1 LNHDA, CDR2 SQIVND (reference sequence). The CDR3 nucleotides read TGTGCCAGTAGTATCTCAGAGACCTACGAGCAGTACTTC. Translating gives CASSISETYEQYF.